The rows below give T cell receptor beta chains drawn from one sample of a study of T cell changes during pregnancy in multiple sclerosis. Clones were read by immunoSEQ multiplex PCR, and TCRdb kept only the in-frame ones, dropping some. The sample has about 55,000 clones, 80% to 90% seen once. Sequencing used CD4+ T cells from peripheral blood mononuclear cells, obtained in the first trimester of pregnancy. These TCRs come from a female donor with multiple sclerosis, enrolled in a pregnancy study. Each CDR3 is given with its conserved first and last residue. A D gene is named only where the DNA matches it firmly. Some rows have no size entry. The others give once, few or many, or a class for an expanded clone.

cdr3_nt: TGTGCCAGCAACCTCCGGGACAGGTCCTACGAGCAGTACTTC
cdr3_aa: CASNLRDRSYEQYF
clone_size: -
d_call: TRBD1
v_call: TRBV6-1
j_call: TRBJ2-7

cdr3_nt: TGCGCCAGCAGCTTGGGGGAGGGCTACACCTTC
cdr3_aa: CASSLGEGYTF
clone_size: -
d_call: -
v_call: TRBV5-1
j_call: TRBJ1-2

cdr3_nt: TGTGCCAGCAGGGTTAGGGGTCTTGACAATCAGCCCCAGCATTTT
cdr3_aa: CASRVRGLDNQPQHF
clone_size: -
d_call: -
v_call: TRBV28
j_call: TRBJ1-5

cdr3_nt: TGCGCCAGCAGCTTGGGAGCAGGGGATTTTCGTACCGGGGAGCTGTTTTTT
cdr3_aa: CASSLGAGDFRTGELFF
clone_size: -
d_call: -
v_call: TRBV5-1
j_call: TRBJ2-2

cdr3_nt: TGCAGCGCAGAAAGGGGTTACACTGAAGCTTTCTTT
cdr3_aa: CSAERGYTEAFF
clone_size: -
d_call: -
v_call: TRBV29-1
j_call: TRBJ1-1

cdr3_nt: TGTGCCAGTAGTAAAGGACTAGCGGGGGGGTACAATGAGCAGTTCTTC
cdr3_aa: CASSKGLAGGYNEQFF
clone_size: -
d_call: TRBD2
v_call: TRBV19
j_call: TRBJ2-1

cdr3_nt: TGTGCCAGCAGCGTAGGCCCAGCGGGGGGGCAGGATGAGCAGTTCTTC
cdr3_aa: CASSVGPAGGQDEQFF
clone_size: -
d_call: TRBD2
v_call: TRBV9
j_call: TRBJ2-1

cdr3_nt: -
cdr3_aa: CASSLVGGGSEYF
clone_size: once
d_call: -
v_call: TRBV5-4
j_call: TRBJ2-3

cdr3_nt: TGTGCCAGCAGCAGACTGGGCAGGGAGGCGAATAACATGAACACTGAAGCTTTCTTT
cdr3_aa: CASSRLGREANNMNTEAFF
clone_size: -
d_call: -
v_call: TRBV7-6
j_call: TRBJ1-1

cdr3_nt: TGCGCCAGCAGCCAAGCCCCGCTGACAGGGGGCACTGAAGCTTTCTTT
cdr3_aa: CASSQAPLTGGTEAFF
clone_size: few
d_call: TRBD1
v_call: TRBV4-3
j_call: TRBJ1-1

cdr3_nt: TGTGCCAGCACCCGAGCCGGGGAACCCTACAATGAGCAGTTCTTC
cdr3_aa: CASTRAGEPYNEQFF
clone_size: -
d_call: -
v_call: TRBV5-6
j_call: TRBJ2-1

cdr3_nt: TGTGCCAGCAGCCCTACTCCCAACCAAAACATTCAGTACTTC
cdr3_aa: CASSPTPNQNIQYF
clone_size: -
d_call: -
v_call: TRBV7-2
j_call: TRBJ2-4

cdr3_nt: TGTGCCAGCAGCGTAGACCTTAGGGGGCGCGTCACCGGGGAGCTGTTTTTT
cdr3_aa: CASSVDLRGRVTGELFF
clone_size: -
d_call: TRBD1
v_call: TRBV9
j_call: TRBJ2-2

cdr3_nt: TGTGCCAGCAGCAGGGACATCTACAATGAGCAGTTCTTC
cdr3_aa: CASSRDIYNEQFF
clone_size: -
d_call: -
v_call: TRBV6-5
j_call: TRBJ2-1

cdr3_nt: TGTGCCAGCAGCTGGACAGGGCCCATGAACACTGAAGCTTTCTTT
cdr3_aa: CASSWTGPMNTEAFF
clone_size: -
d_call: TRBD1
v_call: TRBV7-2
j_call: TRBJ1-1

cdr3_nt: TGTGCCAGCAGTTATCAATCGGGGGGCGACTATGGCTACACCTTC
cdr3_aa: CASSYQSGGDYGYTF
clone_size: -
d_call: -
v_call: TRBV6-5
j_call: TRBJ1-2

cdr3_nt: TGTGCCAGCAGTCCAGGGGGAAGAGAGCCCCAGCATTTT
cdr3_aa: CASSPGGREPQHF
clone_size: -
d_call: TRBD1
v_call: TRBV27
j_call: TRBJ1-5

cdr3_nt: TGTGCCAGCAGCGTAGCCGGGGGGCCTATCAATGAGCAGTTCTTC
cdr3_aa: CASSVAGGPINEQFF
clone_size: -
d_call: -
v_call: TRBV9
j_call: TRBJ2-1

cdr3_nt: TGCGCCAGCAGCCAAGTCGTTGCAACTAATGAAAAACTGTTTTTT
cdr3_aa: CASSQVVATNEKLFF
clone_size: -
d_call: -
v_call: TRBV4-3
j_call: TRBJ1-4

cdr3_nt: TGTGCCAGCAGTCTAACACAGGGAGCCACTGAAGCTTTCTTT
cdr3_aa: CASSLTQGATEAFF
clone_size: -
d_call: -
v_call: TRBV28
j_call: TRBJ1-1

cdr3_nt: TGCGCCAGCAGTTCACTAGCGAACACCGGGGAGCTGTTTTTT
cdr3_aa: CASSSLANTGELFF
clone_size: once
d_call: -
v_call: TRBV5-1
j_call: TRBJ2-2

cdr3_nt: TGTGCCAGCAGCACACCGGGTCCGGAGACCCAGTACTTC
cdr3_aa: CASSTPGPETQYF
clone_size: -
d_call: -
v_call: TRBV11-3
j_call: TRBJ2-5

cdr3_nt: TGTGCCACCGGGAGAGCCCATAATGAAAAACTGTTTTTT
cdr3_aa: CATGRAHNEKLFF
clone_size: -
d_call: -
v_call: TRBV6-6
j_call: TRBJ1-4

cdr3_nt: TGTGCCAGTAACGCGGACAGGGCAAACTATGGCTACACCTTC
cdr3_aa: CASNADRANYGYTF
clone_size: -
d_call: TRBD1
v_call: TRBV19
j_call: TRBJ1-2

cdr3_nt: TGTGCCAGCAGCCAAGAGGGTCGGGCTAGCGGGATTAACGAGCAGTACTTC
cdr3_aa: CASSQEGRASGINEQYF
clone_size: once
d_call: TRBD2
v_call: TRBV4-2
j_call: TRBJ2-7

cdr3_nt: TGTGCCAGCAAAAGGGACAGGGAAAGGGATACGCAGTATTTT
cdr3_aa: CASKRDRERDTQYF
clone_size: once
d_call: TRBD1
v_call: TRBV6-5
j_call: TRBJ2-3

cdr3_nt: TGCGCCAGCAGCCAAGTTGGCGGAAGCTCCTACGAGCAGTACTTC
cdr3_aa: CASSQVGGSSYEQYF
clone_size: -
d_call: -
v_call: TRBV4-1
j_call: TRBJ2-7

cdr3_nt: TGTGCCAGCAGCTCACAAACCCGACAGTTCAGGAAAACTGAAGCTTTCTTT
cdr3_aa: CASSSQTRQFRKTEAFF
clone_size: -
d_call: -
v_call: TRBV7-6
j_call: TRBJ1-1

cdr3_nt: TGCGCCAGCAGCTTCGCCGGGACTAGCGGGTCCAGGGGTGAGCAGTTCTTC
cdr3_aa: CASSFAGTSGSRGEQFF
clone_size: -
d_call: TRBD2
v_call: TRBV5-1
j_call: TRBJ2-1

cdr3_nt: TGTGCCAGCAGTTTCGGTAACCAAGAGACCCAGTACTTC
cdr3_aa: CASSFGNQETQYF
clone_size: -
d_call: -
v_call: TRBV27
j_call: TRBJ2-5

cdr3_nt: TGTGCCAGCAGCTTACTAGCGGAGGGCTACGAGCAGTACTTC
cdr3_aa: CASSLLAEGYEQYF
clone_size: -
d_call: TRBD2
v_call: TRBV7-9
j_call: TRBJ2-7

cdr3_nt: TGTGCCAGCAGCTTTAGTAGCACAGATACGCAGTATTTT
cdr3_aa: CASSFSSTDTQYF
clone_size: -
d_call: -
v_call: TRBV5-5
j_call: TRBJ2-3

cdr3_nt: TGTGCCATCAGTCCCACAGGGAACACTGAAGCTTTCTTT
cdr3_aa: CAISPTGNTEAFF
clone_size: few
d_call: -
v_call: TRBV10-3
j_call: TRBJ1-1

cdr3_nt: TGTGCCAGCAGCGTAGGCCCCGGACAAATCAATCAGCCCCAGCATTTT
cdr3_aa: CASSVGPGQINQPQHF
clone_size: -
d_call: -
v_call: TRBV9
j_call: TRBJ1-5

cdr3_nt: TGTGCCAGTAGCAAATGGTCCCTAGCGGGAGGGACCAATGAGCAGTTCTTC
cdr3_aa: CASSKWSLAGGTNEQFF
clone_size: -
d_call: TRBD2
v_call: TRBV19
j_call: TRBJ2-1

cdr3_nt: TGTGCCAGCCAGCCGACAGGGGCCCGAGGGGGATATGGCTACACCTTC
cdr3_aa: CASQPTGARGGYGYTF
clone_size: -
d_call: TRBD1
v_call: TRBV7-2
j_call: TRBJ1-2

cdr3_nt: TGTGCCAGCAGCTCGACTAGACGCGAGCAGTACTTC
cdr3_aa: CASSSTRREQYF
clone_size: -
d_call: -
v_call: TRBV7-6
j_call: TRBJ2-7

cdr3_nt: TGTGCCAGCAGTTACGGAGGGACGGGTCAGCCCCAGCATTTT
cdr3_aa: CASSYGGTGQPQHF
clone_size: -
d_call: -
v_call: TRBV6-5
j_call: TRBJ1-5

cdr3_nt: TGTGCCAGCAGCATGGACTCTTACGAGCAGTACTTC
cdr3_aa: CASSMDSYEQYF
clone_size: -
d_call: -
v_call: TRBV11-3
j_call: TRBJ2-7

cdr3_nt: TGTGCCAGCAGCATTAGCGGGGGGGCCGTCAATGAGCAGTTCTTC
cdr3_aa: CASSISGGAVNEQFF
clone_size: -
d_call: TRBD2
v_call: TRBV7-9
j_call: TRBJ2-1